This T cell receptor beta chain emerged from a study of CXCR3-negative and CXCR3-positive naive CD8 T cells. Study-wide results and caveats: A higher hydrophobicity marked the TRB CDR3s of CXCR3-positive naive cells versus CXCR3-negative naive cells. Comparably high diversity was seen in both naive subsets, and much lower diversity in memory CD8+ cells. Naive cells used TRBV-TRBJ genes in much the same way whether CXCR3-negative or CXCR3-positive; memory cells did not.

A word on this clonotype: Its matching antigen is unknown.

The germline CDR1 and CDR2 sequences are SEHNR and FQNEAQ (reference sequence). This CDR3 is built from 15 residues. Triplicate sorting captured 300,000 cells each from every CD8+ T cell subset. UMI-labeled 5' RACE TRB cDNA libraries were prepared from the cells. TCRdb processed the 5' RACE reads again and assigns one entry to each CDR3 protein, with no DNA. The sample yields roughly 100,000 distinct CDR3 sequences, of which the top ten take up about 1%. The TCR was taken from a human donor in good health. Some clones in this sample may be carry-over from other donors' samples. The sequenced sample was naive CXCR3- CD8+ T cells from blood. Regarding subset: CD45RO-CCR7+CD27+CD95- naive CD8+ T cells lacking CXCR3 (TNR3-). This sequence joins TRBV7-9 and TRBJ2-7; with no DNA, the TCRdb D assignment of TRBD1 cannot be verified. The CDR3 here is CASSGIRDSKYEQYF.